This T cell receptor beta chain derives from a study of cytomegalovirus exposure and HLA in healthy donors. Study observations and caveats: A later analysis reportedly identified an Asian-associated ancestry cluster as carrying fewer N-insertions than the 666-donor mean.

The primer mix had 60 Vbeta and 13 Jbeta primers. The repertoire was sequenced with immunoSEQ multiplex PCR; TCRdb's copy has only in-frame clones and lacks some. The repertoire includes about 92,000 clones, approximately 84% of them detected once, and 5.6% sits in the top ten. The J segment lost 3 bases and the V segment lost 4 bases, leaving 6 bases of the junction unmatched. Germline CDR1 and CDR2: MNHEY and SMNVEV (reference sequence). The CDR3 spans 15 residues. A note on this clone: The antigen remains undetermined.

This chain joins TRBV27 and TRBJ1-2; 9 positions match TRBD1. Material for sequencing was PBMCs. The receptor comes from a woman between 18 and 29 years old in good health and CMV-seropositive. In nucleotides, the CDR3 is TGTGCCAGCAGTTCGAAGGACAGGGGCCACTATGGCTACACCTTC. Encoded protein: CASSSKDRGHYGYTF.